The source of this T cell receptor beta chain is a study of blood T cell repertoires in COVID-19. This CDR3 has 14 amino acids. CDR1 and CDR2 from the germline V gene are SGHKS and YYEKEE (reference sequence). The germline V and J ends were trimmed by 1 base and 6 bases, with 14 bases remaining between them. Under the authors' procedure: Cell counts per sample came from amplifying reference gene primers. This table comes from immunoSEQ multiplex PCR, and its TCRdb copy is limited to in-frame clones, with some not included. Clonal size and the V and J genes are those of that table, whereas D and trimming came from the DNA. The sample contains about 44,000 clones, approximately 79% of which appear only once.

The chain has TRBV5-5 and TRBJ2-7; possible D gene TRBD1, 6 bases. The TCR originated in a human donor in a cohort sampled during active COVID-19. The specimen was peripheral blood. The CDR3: CASSLQHRVGEQYF. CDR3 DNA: TGTGCCAGCAGCTTGCAACACAGGGTTGGCGAGCAGTACTTC.